This T cell receptor (beta chain) was recorded in a study of T cell responses to AZD1222 COVID-19 vaccine. Overall study: Researchers grouped second doses given at about 4 or about 12 weeks into one pool. Whole-study findings and limits: AZD1222 recipients seropositive at baseline numbered only five or six. The donor group comprised mostly white British people and more females; the analysis possibly underestimated clonal diversity. Repertoire sampling occurred only after the peak T cell response.

Sequencing was performed with immunoSEQ multiplex PCR; in TCRdb, only in-frame clones are kept and a portion is missing. The repertoire holds 100,000 to 150,000 clones, with 92% as singletons. V was trimmed by 6 bases and J by 0 bases, leaving 15 bases between them. The CDR3 has 15 residues. The germline CDR1 and CDR2 sequences are SNHLY and FYNNEI. Of note for this clone: The antigen is not known.

The receptor's source is an adult in good health. Sample: peripheral blood, taken on day 0 of AZD1222 vaccination. The V call is TRBV2, the J call TRBJ2-7, with D hard to call. The CDR3 sequence: CASRKYRDPSYEQYF. CDR3 in DNA: TGTGCCAGCAGGAAATACCGCGACCCCTCCTACGAGCAGTACTTC.